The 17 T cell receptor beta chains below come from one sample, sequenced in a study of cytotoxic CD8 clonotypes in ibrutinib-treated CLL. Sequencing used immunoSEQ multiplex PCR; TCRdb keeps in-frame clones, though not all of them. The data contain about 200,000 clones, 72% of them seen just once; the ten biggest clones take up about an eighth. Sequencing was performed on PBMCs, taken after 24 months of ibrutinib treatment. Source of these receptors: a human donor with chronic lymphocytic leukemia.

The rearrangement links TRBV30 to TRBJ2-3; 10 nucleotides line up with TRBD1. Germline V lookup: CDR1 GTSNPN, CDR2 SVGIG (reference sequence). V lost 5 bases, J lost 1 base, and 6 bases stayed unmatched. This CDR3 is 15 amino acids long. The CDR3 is CAWVTGTGGTDTQYF. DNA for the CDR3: TGTGCCTGGGTAACCGGGACAGGGGGCACAGATACGCAGTATTTT.

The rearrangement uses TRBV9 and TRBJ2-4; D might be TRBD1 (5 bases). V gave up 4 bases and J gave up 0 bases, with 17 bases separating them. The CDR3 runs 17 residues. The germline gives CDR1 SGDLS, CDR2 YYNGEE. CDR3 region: CASSPVGQGIAKNIQYF. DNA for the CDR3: TGTGCCAGCAGCCCCGTCGGGCAGGGCATAGCCAAAAACATTCAGTACTTC.

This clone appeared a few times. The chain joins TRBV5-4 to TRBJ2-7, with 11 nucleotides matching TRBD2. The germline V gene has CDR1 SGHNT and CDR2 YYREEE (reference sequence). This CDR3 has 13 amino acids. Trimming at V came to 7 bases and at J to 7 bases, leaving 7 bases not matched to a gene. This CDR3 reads CASYSGRAGEQYF. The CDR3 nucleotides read TGTGCCAGCTATAGCGGGAGGGCCGGGGAGCAGTACTTC.

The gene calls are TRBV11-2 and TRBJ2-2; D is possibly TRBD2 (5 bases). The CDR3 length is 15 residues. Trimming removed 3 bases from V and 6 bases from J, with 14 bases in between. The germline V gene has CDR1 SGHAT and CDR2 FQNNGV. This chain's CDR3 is CASSLLNGGSGELFF. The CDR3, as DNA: TGTGCCAGCAGCTTGTTAAATGGCGGGTCCGGGGAGCTGTTTTTT.

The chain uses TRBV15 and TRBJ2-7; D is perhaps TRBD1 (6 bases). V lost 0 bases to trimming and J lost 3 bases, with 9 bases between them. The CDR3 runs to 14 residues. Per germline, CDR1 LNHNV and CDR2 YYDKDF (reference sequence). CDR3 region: CATSRERTDYEQYF. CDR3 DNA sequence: TGTGCCACCAGCAGAGAGAGGACAGACTACGAGCAGTACTTC. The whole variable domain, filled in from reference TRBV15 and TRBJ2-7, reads DAMVIQNPRYQVTQFGKPVTLSCSQTLNHNVMYWYQQKSSQAPKLLFHYYDKDFNNEADTPDNFQSRRPNTSFCFLDIRSPGLGDTAMYLCATSRERTDYEQYFGPGTRLTVT.

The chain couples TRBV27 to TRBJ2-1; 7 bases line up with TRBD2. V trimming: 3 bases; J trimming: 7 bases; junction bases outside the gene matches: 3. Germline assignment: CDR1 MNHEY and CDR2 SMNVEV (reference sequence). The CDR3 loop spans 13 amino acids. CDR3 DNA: TGTGCCAGCAGTTTTGGGCGGGAGAATGAGCAGTTCTTC. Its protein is CASSFGRENEQFF.

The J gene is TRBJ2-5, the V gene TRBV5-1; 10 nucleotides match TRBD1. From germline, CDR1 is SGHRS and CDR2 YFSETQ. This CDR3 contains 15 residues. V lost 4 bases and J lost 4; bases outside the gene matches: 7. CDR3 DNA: TGCGCCAGCAGCGTACGGGACAGGGGAAGAGAGACCCAGTACTTC. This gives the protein CASSVRDRGRETQYF.

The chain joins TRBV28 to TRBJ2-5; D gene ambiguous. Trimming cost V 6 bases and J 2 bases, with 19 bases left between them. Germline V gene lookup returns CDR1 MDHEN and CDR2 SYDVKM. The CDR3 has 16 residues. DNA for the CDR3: TGTGCCAGCAGCCAGCTCCGGGCAGGCACTCAAGAGACCCAGTACTTC. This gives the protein CASSQLRAGTQETQYF.

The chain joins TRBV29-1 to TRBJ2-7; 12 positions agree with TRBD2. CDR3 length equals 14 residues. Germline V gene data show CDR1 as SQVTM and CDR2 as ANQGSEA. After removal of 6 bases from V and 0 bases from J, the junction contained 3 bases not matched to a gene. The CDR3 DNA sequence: TGCAGCGTCCGGACTAGCGGGACCTCCTACGAGCAGTACTTC. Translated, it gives CSVRTSGTSYEQYF.

The CDR3 DNA is TGTGCCAGCAGTGTTGGCTCCGCTTCCTACAATGAGCAGTTCTTC. As protein: CASSVGSASYNEQFF. J is TRBJ2-1 and V is TRBV6-4; D ambiguous. The CDR3 contains 15 residues. The V end lost 4 bases, the J end lost 1 base, and 11 bases lay between the germline ends. In germline, CDR1 is MRHNA, CDR2 SNTAGT.

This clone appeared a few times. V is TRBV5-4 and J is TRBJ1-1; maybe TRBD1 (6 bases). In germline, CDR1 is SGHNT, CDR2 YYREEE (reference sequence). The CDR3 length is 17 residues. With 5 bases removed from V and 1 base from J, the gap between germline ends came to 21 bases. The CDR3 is CASRRLQGPNENTEAFF. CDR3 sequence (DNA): TGTGCCAGCAGACGTTTACAGGGCCCGAACGAGAACACTGAAGCTTTCTTT.

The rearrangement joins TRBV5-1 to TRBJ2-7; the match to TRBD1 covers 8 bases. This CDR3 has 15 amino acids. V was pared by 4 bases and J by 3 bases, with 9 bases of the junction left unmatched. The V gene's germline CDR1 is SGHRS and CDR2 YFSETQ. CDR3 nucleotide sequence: TGCGCCAGCAGCATTGGGACAGGACCACTCTACGAGCAGTACTTC. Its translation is CASSIGTGPLYEQYF.

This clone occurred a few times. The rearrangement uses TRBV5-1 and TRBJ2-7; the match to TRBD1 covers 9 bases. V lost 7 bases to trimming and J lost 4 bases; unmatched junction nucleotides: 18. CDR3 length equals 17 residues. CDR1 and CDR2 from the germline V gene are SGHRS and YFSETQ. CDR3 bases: TGCGCCAGCGCCCGGAAGACAGGGGGAGATAAGGCTTACGAGCAGTACTTC. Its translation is CASARKTGGDKAYEQYF.

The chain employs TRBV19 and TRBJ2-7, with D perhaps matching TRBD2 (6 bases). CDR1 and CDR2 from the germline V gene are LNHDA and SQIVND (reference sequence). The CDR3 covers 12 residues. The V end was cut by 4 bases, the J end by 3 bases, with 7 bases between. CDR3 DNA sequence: TGTGCCAGTAGTAAGGAGGGCTACGAGCAGTACTTC. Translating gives CASSKEGYEQYF.

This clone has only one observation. CDR3: CASSDDRFSYEQYF. The CDR3, as DNA: TGTGCCAGCAGTGACGACAGGTTCTCCTACGAGCAGTACTTC. This chain joins TRBV6-6 and TRBJ2-7; tentative D call: TRBD1 (6 bases). V shed 5 bases and J shed 0 bases, with 11 bases lying between them. The CDR3 is 14 residues long. Per germline, CDR1 MNHNY and CDR2 SVGAGI (reference sequence).

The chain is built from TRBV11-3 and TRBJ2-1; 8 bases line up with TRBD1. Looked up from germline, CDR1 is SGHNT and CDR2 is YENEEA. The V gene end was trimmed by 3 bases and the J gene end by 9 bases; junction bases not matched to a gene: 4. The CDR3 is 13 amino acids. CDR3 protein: CASSFRGTGEQFF. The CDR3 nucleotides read TGTGCCAGCAGCTTCAGGGGGACAGGTGAGCAGTTCTTC.

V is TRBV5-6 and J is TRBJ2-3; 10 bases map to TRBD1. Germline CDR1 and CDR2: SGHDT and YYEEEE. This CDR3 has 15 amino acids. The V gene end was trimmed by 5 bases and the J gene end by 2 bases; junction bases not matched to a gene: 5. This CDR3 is CASRLTGGFTDTQYF. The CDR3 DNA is TGTGCCAGCAGATTGACAGGGGGCTTCACAGATACGCAGTATTTT.